The present TCR beta chain was sequenced within a study of T cell repertoires in cytomegalovirus infection (dated 2019 in TCRdb). About the full investigation: The peptide stimulations were aimed at well-studied HLA-B-restricted epitopes as well as recently identified HLA-C-restricted CMV epitopes, whose presentation resists viral immunomodulation. Donor HLA type was relevant to the analysis, because carriage of CMV infection together with the matching HLA type was indicated by public TCR beta signatures.

The sample's treatment or condition, from its label and the paper: in vitro stimulation with specific CMV peptide epitopes to enrich CMV-specific T cells. The junction shows trimming of 7 bases on V and 0 bases on J, plus 12 bases between the germline ends. The CDR3, cysteine through phenylalanine, is 15 amino acids long. Of the read, only the CDR3 DNA is kept; its 45 bases are in frame from base 1. Via the germline V gene (reference sequence), CDR1 is LNHDA and CDR2 SQIVND. In the case of this clonotype: The clone's antigen remains unknown. One base away there is no much larger clone; base qualities are not given.

The investigation overall reported the following: In the ex vivo response, HLA-C-restricted CMV-specific TCR beta clonotypes were dominant, and in two of eight donors the single most frequent clonotype came from this HLA-C-restricted group. Carriers of CMV infection plus the relevant HLA type were discriminated by the cumulative frequency of public TCR beta family members in the study cohort and in an independent roughly 400-donor cohort.

The listed sequencing device is Illumina HiSeq 1500. The public sequencing data were trimmed at Q25 with fastp and processed into clonotypes with MiXCR by TCRdb, which kept only in-frame beta chains. Each record represents a unique CDR3 protein, reported with the most common genes and DNA among its rows. The sample table contains fewer than 1,000,000 distinct CDR3 sequences; only one count was recorded for less than 40% of them. The ten largest account for about 14% of the sample. This receptor was taken from a human donor in good health (CMV status not recorded). Some clones in this sample may be carry-over from other donors' samples. Here the sequenced sample was cultured CD8+ T cells from PBMCs, taken from culture after CMV antigen stimulation. Here the chain combines TRBV19 and TRBJ2-2, and perhaps TRBD1 as D gene, on 5 matching bases. The sequence in DNA is TGTGCCAGTAAAGGGCGACAGACGAACACCGGGGAGCTGTTTTTT. Translated, this gives CASKGRQTNTGELFF.